This TCR beta chain stems from a study of type 1 regulatory T cells. Across the study: An in vitro protocol generated T-allo10, a Tr1-enriched, alloantigen-specific CD4 T cell product.

One entry per CDR3 protein, called by TCRdb with MiXCR from the reads. The sample records about 24,000 distinct CDR3 sequences, roughly half being singletons. On this clonotype: Its target is not known.

This CDR3 is built from 10 residues. The chain has TRBV21-1 and TRBJ1-2. TRBV21-1 is a documented pseudogene. Source material: cultured T cells, either the whole culture or a sorted T cell fraction (not recorded which). This receptor was identified in a human donor in good health. The CDR3 DNA follows: TGTGCCAGAGAGTACTATGGCTACACCTTC. Encoded protein: CAREYYGYTF.